A selection of T cell receptor beta chains follows, all from one sample in a study of CD8 T cells in ankylosing spondylitis. TCRdb fed the 5' RACE reads into MiXCR, producing one record per CDR3 protein. The table records just over 300,000 distinct CDR3 sequences, less than 25% of them present only once. Sequenced sample: blood, either unsorted or a sorted T cell fraction (not recorded which). These receptor sequences come from a female donor with ankylosing spondylitis or in good health (not recorded which). The CDR3 runs from the conserved cysteine through the conserved F or W. The order of the fields is V gene, clone size, D gene, J gene, CDR3 protein, CDR3 DNA. A D gene is named only where the DNA matches it firmly. For some rows the clone size is stated as once, few or many, or as a class when expanded; others skip it.

TRBV20-1	few	.	TRBJ2-1	CSAFRDEQFF	TGCAGTGCTTTTAGAGATGAGCAGTTCTTC
TRBV27	.	TRBD1	TRBJ1-5	CASSSGQQGDGPQHF	TGTGCCAGCAGTAGTGGGCAACAGGGGGACGGGCCCCAGCATTTT
TRBV11-3	.	.	TRBJ2-1	CASSPSRGPYNEQFF	TGTGCCAGCAGCCCCTCCAGGGGACCCTACAATGAGCAGTTCTTC
TRBV29-1	.	.	TRBJ2-1	CSVGQGNEQFF	TGCAGCGTTGGGCAGGGCAATGAGCAGTTCTTC
TRBV29-1	many	TRBD2	TRBJ2-3	CSVAGARDTQYF	TGCAGCGTAGCGGGAGCTAGGGATACGCAGTATTTT
TRBV5-5	.	TRBD1	TRBJ2-2	CASSLGFGTVGGELFF	TGTGCCAGCAGCTTAGGTTTTGGGACAGTCGGCGGGGAGCTGTTTTTT
TRBV27	.	TRBD1	TRBJ1-1	CASSSFTGVTEAFF	TGTGCCAGCAGTTCGTTCACAGGGGTCACTGAAGCTTTCTTT
TRBV11-2	few	TRBD2	TRBJ2-7	CASSLGGSLSYEQYF	TGTGCCAGCAGCCTGGGCGGGAGTCTGTCCTACGAGCAGTACTTC
TRBV6-2/TRBV6-3	.	.	TRBJ2-2	CASSYTGKGRTGELFF	TGTGCCAGCAGTTACACGGGGAAGGGGCGGACCGGGGAGCTGTTTTTT
TRBV5-6	.	TRBD2	TRBJ2-7	CASSPGLAGENYEQYF	TGTGCCAGCAGCCCGGGACTAGCGGGAGAAAACTACGAGCAGTACTTC
TRBV10-3	.	.	TRBJ1-5	CAISELQTNQPQHF	TGTGCCATCAGTGAGTTACAGACTAATCAGCCCCAGCATTTT
TRBV20-1	.	.	TRBJ2-2	CSAKPPLGAGELFF	TGCAGTGCTAAACCCCCCTTGGGGGCCGGGGAGCTGTTTTTT
TRBV10-3	.	.	TRBJ2-7	CAISEEGRDRFEQYF	TGTGCCATCAGTGAGGAGGGCAGGGACCGTTTCGAGCAGTACTTC
TRBV6-1	.	.	TRBJ1-1	CASNRGGPNTEAFF	TGTGCCAGCAACCGTGGGGGACCGAACACTGAAGCTTTCTTT
TRBV20-1	few	TRBD2	TRBJ2-1	CSASGRGDEQFF	TGCAGTGCTAGCGGGAGGGGCGATGAGCAGTTCTTC
TRBV29-1	many	.	TRBJ2-5	CSARGSVETQYF	TGCAGCGCGAGAGGGAGCGTAGAGACCCAGTACTTC
TRBV7-9	.	.	TRBJ2-7	CASSPGFDGPYEQYF	TGTGCCAGCAGCCCCGGATTCGACGGACCCTACGAGCAGTACTTC
TRBV29-1	many	.	TRBJ2-2	CSVRGRRALNTGELFF	TGCAGCGTTCGGGGTAGGAGGGCCTTGAACACCGGGGAGCTGTTTTTT
TRBV20-1	many	TRBD2	TRBJ2-7	CSARGLAGGQYEQYF	TGCAGTGCTAGAGGCCTAGCGGGAGGGCAATACGAGCAGTACTTC
TRBV5-1	.	TRBD2	TRBJ2-4	CASSLREAGGAKNIQYF	TGCGCCAGCAGCTTGCGGGAGGCGGGAGGAGCCAAAAACATTCAGTACTTC
TRBV20-1	few	.	TRBJ2-3	CSAREERSSTDTQYF	TGCAGTGCTAGAGAAGAGCGTTCTAGCACAGATACGCAGTATTTT
TRBV6-1	.	TRBD1	TRBJ2-5	CASSQTGVIQETQYF	TGTGCCAGCAGCCAGACAGGGGTTATCCAAGAGACCCAGTACTTC
TRBV7-2	once	TRBD2	TRBJ2-1	CASSSPGLAGASGEQFF	TGTGCCAGCAGCTCACCGGGACTAGCGGGCGCGTCAGGTGAGCAGTTCTTC
TRBV24-1	.	TRBD2	TRBJ2-3	CATSDLGTSGSTDTQYF	TGTGCCACCAGTGATTTAGGGACTAGCGGGAGCACAGATACGCAGTATTTT
TRBV29-1	many	.	TRBJ1-1	CSVEEGYGGTEAFF	TGCAGCGTTGAAGAGGGGTATGGAGGGACTGAAGCTTTCTTT
TRBV11-2	.	TRBD1	TRBJ2-3	CASSLDHRGRPDTQYF	TGTGCCAGCAGCTTAGATCACAGGGGGCGCCCAGATACGCAGTATTTT
TRBV12-3/TRBV12-4	many	TRBD1	TRBJ1-2	CASSNTDRGPSGYTF	TGTGCCAGCAGCAATACCGACAGGGGGCCAAGTGGCTACACCTTC
TRBV12-3/TRBV12-4	.	.	TRBJ1-1	CASSHTRSPHMNTEAFF	TGTGCCAGCAGTCACACGAGAAGTCCGCATATGAACACTGAAGCTTTCTTT